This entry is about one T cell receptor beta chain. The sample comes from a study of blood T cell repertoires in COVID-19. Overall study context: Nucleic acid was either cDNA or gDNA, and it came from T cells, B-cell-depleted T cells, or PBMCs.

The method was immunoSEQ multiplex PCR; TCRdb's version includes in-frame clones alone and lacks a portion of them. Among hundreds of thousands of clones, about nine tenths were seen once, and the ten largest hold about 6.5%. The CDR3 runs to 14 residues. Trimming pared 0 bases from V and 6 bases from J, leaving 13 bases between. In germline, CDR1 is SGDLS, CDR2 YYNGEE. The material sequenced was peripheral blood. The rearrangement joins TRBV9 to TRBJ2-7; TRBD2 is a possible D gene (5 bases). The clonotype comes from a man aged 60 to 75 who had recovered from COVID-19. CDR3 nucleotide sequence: TGTGCCAGCAGCGTAGGGACTGACTTTGGCGAGCAGTACTTC. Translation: CASSVGTDFGEQYF. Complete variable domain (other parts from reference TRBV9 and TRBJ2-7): DSGVTQTPKHLITATGQRVTLRCSPRSGDLSVYWYQQSLDQGLQFLIQYYNGEERAKGNILERFSAQQFPDLHSELNLSSLELGDSALYFCASSVGTDFGEQYFGPGTRLTVT.